These 3 T cell receptor beta chains were all obtained from the same sample, sequenced in a study of Ad26.COV2.S vaccination and SARS-CoV-2 variants (dated by TCRdb to the early 2020s). Library construction relied on the immunoSEQ multiplex PCR assay. Not all clones reach the TCRdb copy of this immuneACCESS table, which keeps in-frame sequences only. Checked studies attribute under half of the gap to unresolved V genes and leave the rest unexplained. The sample table records over 300,000 clones; under 90% of these occur just once. The ten largest clonotypes hold about 7.4% of the sample. Taken with the paper, the label for treatment or condition translates to: around 19 received Ad26.COV2.S at low or high dose, single or two shots; roughly five received placebo; per-sample allocation not given. Repertoires of vaccine and placebo recipients were sequenced from samples collected on day 63 after the first injection.

The sample consisted of peripheral blood, taken in a trial of Ad26.COV2.S vaccine versus placebo. Every receptor here comes from a person between 18 and 59 years old who received the Ad26.COV2.S COVID-19 vaccine or a placebo.

The CDR3 DNA is TGTGCCAGCAGCGTAGTGGGGGGCTCCCACACTGAAGCTTTCTTT. It specifies CASSVVGGSHTEAFF. The chain is built from TRBV9 and TRBJ1-1; the D gene is possibly TRBD1 (6 bases). V shed 0 bases and J shed 3 bases, with 12 bases lying between them. The CDR3 has 15 amino acids. Germline V gene sequence: CDR1 SGDLS, CDR2 YYNGEE.

This clone was seen a handful of times. This chain links TRBV4-2 with TRBJ2-3, with 7 bases matching TRBD1. The V segment lost 1 base and the J segment 2 bases; nucleotides outside the gene matches: 9. This CDR3 is 17 amino acids long. CDR1 LGHNA and CDR2 YNFKEQ come from the germline V gene. The chain's CDR3 is CASSQGPTGATTDTQYF. DNA of the CDR3: TGTGCCAGCAGCCAAGGACCCACAGGGGCAACCACAGATACGCAGTATTTT.

This chain joins TRBV12-5 and TRBJ2-7; 7 bases line up with TRBD2. Germline V gene data show CDR1 as LGHNT and CDR2 as FRNRAP. V lost 2 bases, J lost 0 bases, and 10 bases stayed unmatched. This CDR3 contains 17 residues. The CDR3 sequence is CASGLKPWGGFSYEQYF. CDR3 sequence (DNA): TGTGCTAGTGGTTTGAAACCCTGGGGGGGATTCTCCTACGAGCAGTACTTC.